This TCR beta chain emerged from a study of blood T cell repertoires in COVID-19. Study as a whole: Acute and convalescent COVID-19 samples came from the United States, Italy and Spain. T cells, B-cell-depleted T cells, or PBMCs provided the cDNA or gDNA that served as material.

Trimming removed 4 bases from V and 6 bases from J; junction bases left unmatched: 4. This CDR3 comprises 14 residues. Germline CDR1 KGHDR, CDR2 SFDVKD. Those who participated ranged in age from roughly 18 to 90 years and resided in about two dozen US areas. Recovery meant two consecutive negative NP/OP PCR tests, professional clearance, or resolved symptoms. The data were produced by immunoSEQ multiplex PCR, yet TCRdb's version contains in-frame clones alone and is incomplete. Among a few hundred thousand clones listed, 88% were seen once. The chain uses TRBV24-1 and TRBJ2-4, with 8 bases that match TRBD1. Input material: PBMCs or T cells enriched from blood (not recorded which). The source is a woman aged 50 to 65 who had recovered from COVID-19. The CDR3 sequence: CATSEPTGGNIQYF. CDR3 nucleotides: TGTGCCACCAGTGAGCCTACAGGGGGAAACATTCAGTACTTC.